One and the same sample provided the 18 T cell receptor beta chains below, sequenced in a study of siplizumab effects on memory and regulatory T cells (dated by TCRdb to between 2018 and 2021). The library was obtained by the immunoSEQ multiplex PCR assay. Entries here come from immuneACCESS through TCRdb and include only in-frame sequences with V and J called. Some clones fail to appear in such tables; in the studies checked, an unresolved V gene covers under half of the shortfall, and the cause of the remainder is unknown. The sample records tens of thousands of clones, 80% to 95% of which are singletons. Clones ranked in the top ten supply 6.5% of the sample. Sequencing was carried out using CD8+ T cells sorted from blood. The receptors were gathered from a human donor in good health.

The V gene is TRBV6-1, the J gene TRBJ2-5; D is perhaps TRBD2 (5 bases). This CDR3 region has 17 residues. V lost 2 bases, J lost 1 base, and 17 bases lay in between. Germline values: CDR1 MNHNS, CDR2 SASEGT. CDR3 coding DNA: TGTGCCAGCAGTGAATCTCGGGCAGGAGGTTCCCAAGAGACCCAGTACTTC. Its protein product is CASSESRAGGSQETQYF.

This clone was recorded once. In nucleotides, the CDR3 is TGTGCCAGCAGTCCCCACAGAGAATTCTACGAGCAGTACTTC. The encoded protein is CASSPHREFYEQYF. This chain joins TRBV6-6 and TRBJ2-7; D not resolved. CDR3 size: 14 residues. Germline V gene data show CDR1 as MNHNY and CDR2 as SVGAGI (reference sequence). V dropped 5 bases and J dropped 3 bases, with 14 bases sitting between them.

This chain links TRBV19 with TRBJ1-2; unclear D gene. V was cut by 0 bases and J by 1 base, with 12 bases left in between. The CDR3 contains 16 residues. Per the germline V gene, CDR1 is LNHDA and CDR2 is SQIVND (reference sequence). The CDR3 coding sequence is TGTGCCAGTAGTATAGATGCGAGACCGAATAACTATGGCTACACCTTC. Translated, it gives CASSIDARPNNYGYTF.

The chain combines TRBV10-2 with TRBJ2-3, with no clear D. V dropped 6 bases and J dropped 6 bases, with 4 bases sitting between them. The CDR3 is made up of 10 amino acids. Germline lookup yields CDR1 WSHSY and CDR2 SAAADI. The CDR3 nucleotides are TGCGCCAGCAGCCGGGATACGCAGTATTTT. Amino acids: CASSRDTQYF.

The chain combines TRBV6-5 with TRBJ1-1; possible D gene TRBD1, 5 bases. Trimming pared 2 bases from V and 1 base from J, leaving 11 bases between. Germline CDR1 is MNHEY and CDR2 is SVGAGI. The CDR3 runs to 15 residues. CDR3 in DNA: TGTGCCAGCAGTTACGGTACAGGCGGGAACACTGAAGCTTTCTTT. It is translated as CASSYGTGGNTEAFF.

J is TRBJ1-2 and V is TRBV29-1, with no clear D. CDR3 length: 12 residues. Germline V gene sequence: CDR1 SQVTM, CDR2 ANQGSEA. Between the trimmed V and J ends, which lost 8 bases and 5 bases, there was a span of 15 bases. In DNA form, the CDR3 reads TGCAGCTCCCTCCGCGGGGAATATGGCTACACCTTC. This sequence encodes CSSLRGEYGYTF. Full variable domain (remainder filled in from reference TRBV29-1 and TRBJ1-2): SAVISQKPSRDICQRGTSLTIQCQVDSQVTMMFWYRQQPGQSLTLIATANQGSEATYESGFVIDKFPISRPNLTFSTLTVSNMSPEDSSIYLCSSLRGEYGYTFGSGTRLTVV.

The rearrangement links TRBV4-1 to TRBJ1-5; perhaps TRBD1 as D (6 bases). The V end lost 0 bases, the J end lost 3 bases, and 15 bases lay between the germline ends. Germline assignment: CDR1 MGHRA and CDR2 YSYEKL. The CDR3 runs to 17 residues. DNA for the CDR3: TGCGCCAGCAGCCAAGAAAGAATCGGGGGCGTCAATCAGCCCCAGCATTTT. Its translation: CASSQERIGGVNQPQHF.

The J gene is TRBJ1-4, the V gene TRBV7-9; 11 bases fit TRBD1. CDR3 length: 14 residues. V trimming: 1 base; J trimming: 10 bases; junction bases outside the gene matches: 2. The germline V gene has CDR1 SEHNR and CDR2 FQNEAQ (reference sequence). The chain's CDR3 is CASSLDGTGGKLFF. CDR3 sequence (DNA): TGTGCCAGCAGCTTAGATGGGACAGGGGGAAAACTGTTTTTT.

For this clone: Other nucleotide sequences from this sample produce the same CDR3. CDR3 region: CSADQGAVNTEAFF. In DNA form, the CDR3 reads TGCAGCGCGGACCAGGGGGCTGTGAACACTGAAGCTTTCTTT. The rearrangement uses TRBV29-1 and TRBJ1-1; 8 positions match TRBD1. Per the germline V gene, CDR1 is SQVTM and CDR2 is ANQGSEA. J was trimmed by 0 bases and V by 7 bases; bases with no gene match: 7. The CDR3 runs 14 residues.

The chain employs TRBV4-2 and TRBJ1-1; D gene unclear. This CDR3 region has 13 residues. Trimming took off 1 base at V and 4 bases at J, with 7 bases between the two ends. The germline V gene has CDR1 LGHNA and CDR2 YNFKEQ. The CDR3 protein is CASSQAGITEAFF. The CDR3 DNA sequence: TGTGCCAGCAGCCAAGCCGGGATCACTGAAGCTTTCTTT.

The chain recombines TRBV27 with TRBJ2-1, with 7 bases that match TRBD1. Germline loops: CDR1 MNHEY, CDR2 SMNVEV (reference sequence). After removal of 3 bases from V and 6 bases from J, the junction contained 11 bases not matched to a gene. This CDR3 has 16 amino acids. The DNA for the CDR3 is TGTGCCAGCAGTTTTTTGGGACCGACAGGGTTCAATGAGCAGTTCTTC. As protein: CASSFLGPTGFNEQFF.

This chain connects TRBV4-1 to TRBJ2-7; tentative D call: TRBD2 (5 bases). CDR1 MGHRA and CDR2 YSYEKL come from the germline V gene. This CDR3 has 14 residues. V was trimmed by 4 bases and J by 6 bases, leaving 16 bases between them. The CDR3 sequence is CASSLTGSVSEQYF. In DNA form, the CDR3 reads TGCGCCAGCAGCCTGACGGGGAGTGTGAGCGAGCAGTACTTC.

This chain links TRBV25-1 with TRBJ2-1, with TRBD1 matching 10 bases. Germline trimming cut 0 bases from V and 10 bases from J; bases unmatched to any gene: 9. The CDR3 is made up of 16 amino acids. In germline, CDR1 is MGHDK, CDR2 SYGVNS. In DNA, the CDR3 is TGTGCCAGCAGTGAATATAGGGACAGGGGCCGCTCCGAGCAGTTCTTC. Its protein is CASSEYRDRGRSEQFF.

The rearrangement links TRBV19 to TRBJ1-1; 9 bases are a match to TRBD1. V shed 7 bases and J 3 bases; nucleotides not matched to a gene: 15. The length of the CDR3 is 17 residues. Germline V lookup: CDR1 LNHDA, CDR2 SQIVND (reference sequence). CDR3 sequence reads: CASIPHRDRAVHTEAFF. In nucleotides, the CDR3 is TGTGCCAGTATCCCCCACCGGGACAGGGCGGTTCACACTGAAGCTTTCTTT. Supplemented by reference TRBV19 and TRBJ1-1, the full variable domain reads DGGITQSPKYLFRKEGQNVTLSCEQNLNHDAMYWYRQDPGQGLRLIYYSQIVNDFQKGDIAEGYSVSREKKESFPLTVTSAQKNPTAFYLCASIPHRDRAVHTEAFFGQGTRLTVV.

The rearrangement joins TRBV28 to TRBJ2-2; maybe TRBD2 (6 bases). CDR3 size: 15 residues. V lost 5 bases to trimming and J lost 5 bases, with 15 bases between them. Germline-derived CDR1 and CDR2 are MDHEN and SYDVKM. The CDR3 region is CASSPSRDSTGELFF. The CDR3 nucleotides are TGTGCCAGCAGTCCTTCTCGGGACTCAACCGGGGAGCTGTTTTTT.

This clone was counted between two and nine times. The CDR3 region has the DNA TGTGCCACCAGCAGACATGGGCAGAACACTGAAGCTTTCTTT. The encoded protein is CATSRHGQNTEAFF. This chain uses TRBV15 with TRBJ1-1; no firm D call. This CDR3 has 14 amino acids. The germline V gene encodes CDR1 LNHNV and CDR2 YYDKDF (reference sequence). Trimming removed 2 bases from V and 1 base from J, with 8 bases in between.

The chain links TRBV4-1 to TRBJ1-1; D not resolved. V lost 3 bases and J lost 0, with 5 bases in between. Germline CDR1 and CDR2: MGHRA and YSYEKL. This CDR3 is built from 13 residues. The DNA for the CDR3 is TGCGCCAGCAGCCACGGAATGAACACTGAAGCTTTCTTT. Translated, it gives CASSHGMNTEAFF.

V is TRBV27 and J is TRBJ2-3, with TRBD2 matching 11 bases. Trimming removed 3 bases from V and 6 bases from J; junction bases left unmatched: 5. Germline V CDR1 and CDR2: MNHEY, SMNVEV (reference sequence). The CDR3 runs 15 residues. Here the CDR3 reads CASSFGASGGDTQYF. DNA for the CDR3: TGTGCCAGCAGTTTTGGGGCTAGCGGGGGGGATACGCAGTATTTT.